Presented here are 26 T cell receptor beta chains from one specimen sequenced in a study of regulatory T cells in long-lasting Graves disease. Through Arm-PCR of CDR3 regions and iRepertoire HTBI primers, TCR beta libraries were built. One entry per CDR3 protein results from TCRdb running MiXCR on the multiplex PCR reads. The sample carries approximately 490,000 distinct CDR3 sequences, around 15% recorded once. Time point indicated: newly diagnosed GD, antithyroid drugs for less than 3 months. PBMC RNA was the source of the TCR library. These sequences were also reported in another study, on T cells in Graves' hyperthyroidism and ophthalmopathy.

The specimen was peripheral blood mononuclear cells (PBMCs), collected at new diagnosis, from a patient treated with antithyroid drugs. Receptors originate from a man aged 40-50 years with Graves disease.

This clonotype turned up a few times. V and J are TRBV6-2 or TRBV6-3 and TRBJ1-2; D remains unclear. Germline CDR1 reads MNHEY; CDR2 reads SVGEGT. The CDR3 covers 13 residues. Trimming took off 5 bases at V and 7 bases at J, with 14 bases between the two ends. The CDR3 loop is CASSVESRSGYTF. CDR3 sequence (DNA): TGTGCCAGCAGTGTCGAGTCAAGGAGTGGCTACACCTTC.

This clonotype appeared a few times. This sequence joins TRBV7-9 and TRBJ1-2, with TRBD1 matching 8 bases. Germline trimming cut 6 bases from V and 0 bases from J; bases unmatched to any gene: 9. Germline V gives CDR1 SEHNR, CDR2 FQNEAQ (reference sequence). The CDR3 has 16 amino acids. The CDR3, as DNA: TGTGCCAGCAGGGGGGACAGGCGGTTTGCTAACTATGGCTACACCTTC. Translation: CASRGDRRFANYGYTF.

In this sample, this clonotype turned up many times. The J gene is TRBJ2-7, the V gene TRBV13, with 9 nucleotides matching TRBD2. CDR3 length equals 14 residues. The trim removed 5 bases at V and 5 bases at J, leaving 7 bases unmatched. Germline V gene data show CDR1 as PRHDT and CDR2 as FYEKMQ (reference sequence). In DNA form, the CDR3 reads TGTGCCAGCAGCCCCGGGACTAGCATCCACGAGCAGTACTTC. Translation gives CASSPGTSIHEQYF.

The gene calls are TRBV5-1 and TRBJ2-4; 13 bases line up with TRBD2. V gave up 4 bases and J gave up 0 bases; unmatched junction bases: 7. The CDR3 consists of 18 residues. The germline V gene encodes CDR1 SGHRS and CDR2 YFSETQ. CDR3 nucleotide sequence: TGCGCCAGCAGCGTTGGACTAGCGGGAGCGCTAGCCAAAAACATTCAGTACTTC. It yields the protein CASSVGLAGALAKNIQYF.

The CDR3 sequence: CASSARTSGAGELFF. The CDR3 nucleotides are TGTGCCAGCAGCGCCCGGACTAGCGGGGCCGGGGAGCTGTTTTTT. The genes are TRBV9 and TRBJ2-2, with 12 nucleotides matching TRBD2. J lost 6 bases, V lost 3 bases, and 3 bases had no gene match. From germline, CDR1 is SGDLS and CDR2 YYNGEE. CDR3 size: 15 residues.

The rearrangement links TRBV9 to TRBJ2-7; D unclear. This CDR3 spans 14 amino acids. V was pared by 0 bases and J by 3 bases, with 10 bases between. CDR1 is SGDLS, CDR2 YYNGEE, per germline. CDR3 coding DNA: TGTGCCAGCAGCGTAGAACCGACTCGCTACGAGCAGTACTTC. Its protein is CASSVEPTRYEQYF.

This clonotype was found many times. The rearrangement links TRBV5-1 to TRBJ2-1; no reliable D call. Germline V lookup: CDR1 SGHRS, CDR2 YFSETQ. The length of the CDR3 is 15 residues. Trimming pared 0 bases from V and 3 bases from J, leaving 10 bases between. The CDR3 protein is CASSLGWTVYNEQFF. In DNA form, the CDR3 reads TGCGCCAGCAGCTTGGGCTGGACGGTCTACAATGAGCAGTTCTTC. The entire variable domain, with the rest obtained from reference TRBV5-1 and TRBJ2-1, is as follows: KAGVTQTPRYLIKTRGQQVTLSCSPISGHRSVSWYQQTPGQGLQFLFEYFSETQRNKGNFPGRFSGRQFSNSRSEMNVSTLELGDSALYLCASSLGWTVYNEQFFGPGTRLTVL.

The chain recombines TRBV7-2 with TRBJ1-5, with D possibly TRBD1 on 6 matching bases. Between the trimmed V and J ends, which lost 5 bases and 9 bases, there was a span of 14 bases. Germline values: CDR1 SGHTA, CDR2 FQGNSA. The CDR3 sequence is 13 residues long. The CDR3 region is CASSPDSHGPQHF. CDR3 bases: TGTGCCAGCAGCCCGGACAGCCACGGGCCCCAGCATTTT.

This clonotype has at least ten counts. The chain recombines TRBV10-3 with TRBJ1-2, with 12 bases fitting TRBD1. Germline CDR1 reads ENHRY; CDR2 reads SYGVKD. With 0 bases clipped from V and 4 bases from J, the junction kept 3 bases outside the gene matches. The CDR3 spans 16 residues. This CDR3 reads CAISESGTGGLYGYTF. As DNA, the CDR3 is TGTGCCATCAGTGAGTCGGGGACAGGGGGCCTCTATGGCTACACCTTC.

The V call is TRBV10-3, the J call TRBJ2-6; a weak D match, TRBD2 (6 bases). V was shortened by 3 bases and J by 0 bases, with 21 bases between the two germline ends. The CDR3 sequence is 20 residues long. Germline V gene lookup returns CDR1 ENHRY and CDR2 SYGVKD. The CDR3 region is CAISERRRGGSLSGANVLTF. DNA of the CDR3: TGTGCCATCAGTGAAAGGAGGCGGGGCGGTTCCCTCTCTGGGGCCAACGTCCTGACTTTC.

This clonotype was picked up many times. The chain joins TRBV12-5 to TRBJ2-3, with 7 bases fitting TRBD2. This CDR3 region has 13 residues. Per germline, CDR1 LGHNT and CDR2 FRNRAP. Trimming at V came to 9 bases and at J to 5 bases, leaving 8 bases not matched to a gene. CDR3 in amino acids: CASQTSIGDTQYF. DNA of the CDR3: TGTGCTAGCCAGACTAGCATCGGAGATACGCAGTATTTT.

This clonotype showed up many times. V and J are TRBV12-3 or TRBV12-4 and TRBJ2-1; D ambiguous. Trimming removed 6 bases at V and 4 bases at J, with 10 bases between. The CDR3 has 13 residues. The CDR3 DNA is TGTGCCAGCAGGATCGGGTTTTACAATGAGCAGTTCTTC. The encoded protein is CASRIGFYNEQFF.

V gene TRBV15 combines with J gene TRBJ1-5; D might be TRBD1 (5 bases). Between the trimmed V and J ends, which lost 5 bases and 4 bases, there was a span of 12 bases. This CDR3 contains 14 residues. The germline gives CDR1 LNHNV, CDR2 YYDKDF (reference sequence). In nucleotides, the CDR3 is TGTGCCACCAGCGGTGGGGACCCTAATCAGCCCCAGCATTTT. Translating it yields CATSGGDPNQPQHF. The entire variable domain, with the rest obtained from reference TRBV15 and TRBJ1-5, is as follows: DAMVIQNPRYQVTQFGKPVTLSCSQTLNHNVMYWYQQKSSQAPKLLFHYYDKDFNNEADTPDNFQSRRPNTSFCFLDIRSPGLGDTAMYLCATSGGDPNQPQHFGDGTRLSIL.

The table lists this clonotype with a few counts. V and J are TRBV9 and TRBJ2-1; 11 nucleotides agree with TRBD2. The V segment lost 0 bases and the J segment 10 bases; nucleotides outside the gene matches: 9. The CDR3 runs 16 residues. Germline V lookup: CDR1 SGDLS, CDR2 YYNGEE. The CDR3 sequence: CASSVGELAGVEEQFF. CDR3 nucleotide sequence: TGTGCCAGCAGCGTAGGTGAACTAGCGGGAGTAGAGGAGCAGTTCTTC.

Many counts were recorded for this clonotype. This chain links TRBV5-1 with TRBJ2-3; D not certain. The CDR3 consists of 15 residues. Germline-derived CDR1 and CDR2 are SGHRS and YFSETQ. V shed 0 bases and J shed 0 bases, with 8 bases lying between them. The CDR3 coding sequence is TGCGCCAGCAGCTTGGCCCCTGGTAGCACAGATACGCAGTATTTT. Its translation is CASSLAPGSTDTQYF.

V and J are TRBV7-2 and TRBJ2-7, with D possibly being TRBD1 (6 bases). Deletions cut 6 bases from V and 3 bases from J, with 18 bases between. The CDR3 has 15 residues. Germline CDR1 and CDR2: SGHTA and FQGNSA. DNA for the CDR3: TGTGCCAGCAGTTACCATCCAGGGGAGAACTACGAGCAGTACTTC. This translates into CASSYHPGENYEQYF.

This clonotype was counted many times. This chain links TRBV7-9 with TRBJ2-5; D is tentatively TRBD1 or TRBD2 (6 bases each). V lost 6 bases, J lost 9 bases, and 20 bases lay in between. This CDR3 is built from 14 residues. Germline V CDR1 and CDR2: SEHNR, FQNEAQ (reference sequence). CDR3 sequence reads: CASSTNSGARAQYF. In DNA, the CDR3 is TGTGCCAGCAGTACAAACTCGGGGGCCAGGGCCCAGTACTTC.

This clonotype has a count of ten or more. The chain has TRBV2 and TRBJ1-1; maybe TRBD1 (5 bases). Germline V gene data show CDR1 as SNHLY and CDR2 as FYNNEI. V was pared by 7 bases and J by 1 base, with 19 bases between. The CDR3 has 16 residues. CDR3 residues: CASNRGGQGQNTEAFF. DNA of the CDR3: TGTGCCAGCAATAGGGGTGGCCAGGGCCAGAACACTGAAGCTTTCTTT.

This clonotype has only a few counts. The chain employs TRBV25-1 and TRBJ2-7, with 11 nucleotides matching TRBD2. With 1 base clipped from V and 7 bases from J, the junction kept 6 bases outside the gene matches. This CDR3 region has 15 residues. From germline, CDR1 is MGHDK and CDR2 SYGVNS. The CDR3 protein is CASSEFTSGSEEQYF. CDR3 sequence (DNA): TGTGCCAGCAGTGAATTTACTAGCGGGAGTGAAGAGCAGTACTTC.

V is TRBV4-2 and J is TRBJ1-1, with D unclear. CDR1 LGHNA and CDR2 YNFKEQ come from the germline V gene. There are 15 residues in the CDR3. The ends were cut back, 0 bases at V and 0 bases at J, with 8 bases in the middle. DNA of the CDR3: TGTGCCAGCAGCCAAGATATAACAGTGAACACTGAAGCTTTCTTT. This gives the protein CASSQDITVNTEAFF.

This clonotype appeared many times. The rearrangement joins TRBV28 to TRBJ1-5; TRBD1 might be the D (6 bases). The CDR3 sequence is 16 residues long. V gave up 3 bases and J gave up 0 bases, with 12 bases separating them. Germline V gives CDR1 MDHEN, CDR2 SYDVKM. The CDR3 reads CASSFGQTSSNQPQHF. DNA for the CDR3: TGTGCCAGCAGTTTTGGACAGACATCTAGCAATCAGCCCCAGCATTTT. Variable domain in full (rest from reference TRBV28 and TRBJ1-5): DVKVTQSSRYLVKRTGEKVFLECVQDMDHENMFWYRQDPGLGLRLIYFSYDVKMKEKGDIPEGYSVSREKKERFSLILESASTNQTSMYLCASSFGQTSSNQPQHFGDGTRLSIL.

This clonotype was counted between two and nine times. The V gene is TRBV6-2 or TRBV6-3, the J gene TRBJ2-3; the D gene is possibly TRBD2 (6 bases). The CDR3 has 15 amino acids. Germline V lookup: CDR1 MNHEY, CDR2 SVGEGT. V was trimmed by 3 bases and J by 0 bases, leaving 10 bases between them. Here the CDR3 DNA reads TGTGCCAGCAGTTATGGAAGCGGGAGCACAGATACGCAGTATTTT. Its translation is CASSYGSGSTDTQYF.

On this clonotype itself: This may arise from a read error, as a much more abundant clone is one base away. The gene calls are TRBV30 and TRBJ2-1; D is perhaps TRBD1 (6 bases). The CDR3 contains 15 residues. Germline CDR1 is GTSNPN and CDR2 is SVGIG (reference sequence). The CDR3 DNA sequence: TGTGCCTGGAGTGTTCTCGCTCTGGGGGCCGATGAGCAGCTCTTC. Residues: CAWSVLALGADEQLF.

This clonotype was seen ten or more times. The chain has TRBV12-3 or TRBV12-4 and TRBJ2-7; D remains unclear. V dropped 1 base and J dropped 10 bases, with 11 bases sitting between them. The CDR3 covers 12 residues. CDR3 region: CASSLGALGQYF. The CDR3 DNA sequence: TGTGCCAGCAGTTTAGGTGCCCTAGGACAGTACTTC.

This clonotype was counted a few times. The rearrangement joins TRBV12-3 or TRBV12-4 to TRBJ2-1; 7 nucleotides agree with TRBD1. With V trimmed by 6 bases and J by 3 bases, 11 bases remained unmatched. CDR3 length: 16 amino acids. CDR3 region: CASSLNRGAFYNEQFF. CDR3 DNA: TGTGCCAGCAGCCTCAACAGGGGAGCGTTCTACAATGAGCAGTTCTTC.

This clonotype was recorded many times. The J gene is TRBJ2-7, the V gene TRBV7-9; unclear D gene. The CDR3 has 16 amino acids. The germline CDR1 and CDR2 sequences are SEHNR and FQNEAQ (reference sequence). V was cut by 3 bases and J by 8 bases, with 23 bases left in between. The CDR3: CASSLFPPRGSTKQYF. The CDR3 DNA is TGTGCCAGCAGCTTGTTTCCTCCCCGCGGATCTACGAAGCAGTACTTC.